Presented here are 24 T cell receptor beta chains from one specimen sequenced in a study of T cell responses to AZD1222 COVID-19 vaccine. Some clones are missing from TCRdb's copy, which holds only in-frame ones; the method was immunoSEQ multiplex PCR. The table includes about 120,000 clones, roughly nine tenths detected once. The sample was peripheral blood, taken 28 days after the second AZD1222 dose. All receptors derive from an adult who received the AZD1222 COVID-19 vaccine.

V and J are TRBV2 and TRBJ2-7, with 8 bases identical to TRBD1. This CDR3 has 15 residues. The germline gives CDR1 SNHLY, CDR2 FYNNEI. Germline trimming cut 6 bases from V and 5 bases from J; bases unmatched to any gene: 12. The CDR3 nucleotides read TGTGCCAGCAGCCCAGGGACAGGCTTCGTAGACGAGCAGTACTTC. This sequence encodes CASSPGTGFVDEQYF.

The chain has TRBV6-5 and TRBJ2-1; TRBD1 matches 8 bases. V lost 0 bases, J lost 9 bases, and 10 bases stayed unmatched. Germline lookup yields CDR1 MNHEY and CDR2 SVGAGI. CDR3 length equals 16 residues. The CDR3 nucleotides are TGTGCCAGCAGTTACTCCGGGACAGGTTACGTTGGTGAGCAGTTCTTC. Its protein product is CASSYSGTGYVGEQFF.

The CDR3 DNA reads TGTGCCAGCAGTCCTGACCGGGTCCAGAACGAGCAGTACTTC. As protein: CASSPDRVQNEQYF. The gene calls are TRBV6-5 and TRBJ2-7, with D uncertain. Trimming took 5 bases from V and 5 from J, leaving 16 bases between them. CDR1 is MNHEY and CDR2 is SVGAGI in the germline V gene. The CDR3 is made up of 14 amino acids.

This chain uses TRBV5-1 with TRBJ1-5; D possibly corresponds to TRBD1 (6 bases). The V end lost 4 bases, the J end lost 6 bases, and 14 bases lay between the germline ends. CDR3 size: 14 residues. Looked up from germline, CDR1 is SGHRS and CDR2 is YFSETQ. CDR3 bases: TGCGCCAGCAGCCTGGAAGGGGGGTTTCAGCCCCAGCATTTT. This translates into CASSLEGGFQPQHF.

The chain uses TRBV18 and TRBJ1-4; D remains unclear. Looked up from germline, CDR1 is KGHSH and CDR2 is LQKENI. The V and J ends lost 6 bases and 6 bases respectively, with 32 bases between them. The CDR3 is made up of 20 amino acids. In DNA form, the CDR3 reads TGTGCCAGCTCCCCAACCGAGAACGGGCCCCGGAGCGCCCATGATGAAAAACTGTTTTTT. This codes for CASSPTENGPRSAHDEKLFF. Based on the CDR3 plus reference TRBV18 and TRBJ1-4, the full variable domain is NAGVMQNPRHLVRRRGQEARLRCSPMKGHSHVYWYRQLPEEGLKFMVYLQKENIIDESGMPKERFSAEFPKEGPSILRIQQVVRGDSAAYFCASSPTENGPRSAHDEKLFFGSGTQLSVL.

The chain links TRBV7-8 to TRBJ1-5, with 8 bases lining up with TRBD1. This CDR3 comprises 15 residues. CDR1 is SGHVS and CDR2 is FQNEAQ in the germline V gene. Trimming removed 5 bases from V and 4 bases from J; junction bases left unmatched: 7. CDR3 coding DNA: TGTGCCAGCAGCCTGGGGGACAGGCCTAATCAGCCCCAGCATTTT. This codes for CASSLGDRPNQPQHF.

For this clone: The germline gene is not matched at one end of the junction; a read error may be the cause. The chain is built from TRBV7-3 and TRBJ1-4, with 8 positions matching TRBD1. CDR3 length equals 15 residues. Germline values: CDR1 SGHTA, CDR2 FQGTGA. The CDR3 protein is CASSVTGTGNEKLFF. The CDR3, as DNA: TGTGCCAGCAGCGTAACCGGGACAGGCAACGAAAAACTGTTTTTT.

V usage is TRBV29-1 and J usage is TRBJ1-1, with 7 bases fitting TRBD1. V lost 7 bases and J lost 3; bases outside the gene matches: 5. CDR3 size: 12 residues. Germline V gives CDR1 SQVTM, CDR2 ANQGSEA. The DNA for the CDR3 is TGCAGCGGCACAGGGGCTGACACTGAAGCTTTCTTT. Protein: CSGTGADTEAFF.

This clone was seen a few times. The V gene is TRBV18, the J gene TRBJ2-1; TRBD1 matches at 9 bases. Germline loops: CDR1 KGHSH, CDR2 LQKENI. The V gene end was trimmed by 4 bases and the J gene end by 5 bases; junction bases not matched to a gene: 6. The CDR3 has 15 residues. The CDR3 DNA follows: TGTGCCAGCTCACTGGGACAGGGCGTCCACAATGAGCAGTTCTTC. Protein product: CASSLGQGVHNEQFF.

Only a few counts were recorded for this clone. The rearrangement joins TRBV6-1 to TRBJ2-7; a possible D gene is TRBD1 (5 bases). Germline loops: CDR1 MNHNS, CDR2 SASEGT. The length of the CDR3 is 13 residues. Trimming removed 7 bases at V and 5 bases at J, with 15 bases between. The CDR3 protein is CASTQGPAHEQYF. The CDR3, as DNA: TGTGCCAGCACCCAGGGCCCAGCCCACGAGCAGTACTTC.

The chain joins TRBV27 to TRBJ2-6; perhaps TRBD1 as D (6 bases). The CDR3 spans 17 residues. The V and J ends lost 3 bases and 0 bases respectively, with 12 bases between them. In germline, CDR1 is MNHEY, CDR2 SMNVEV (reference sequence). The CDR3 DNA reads TGTGCCAGCAGTTTCGGCAGGGGTAGCTCTGGGGCCAACGTCCTGACTTTC. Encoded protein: CASSFGRGSSGANVLTF.

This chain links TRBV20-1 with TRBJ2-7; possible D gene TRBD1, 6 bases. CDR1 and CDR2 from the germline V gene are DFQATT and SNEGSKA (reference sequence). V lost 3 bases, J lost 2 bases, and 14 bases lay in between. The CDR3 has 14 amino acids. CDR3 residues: CSASRLAGAYEQYF. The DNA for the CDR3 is TGCAGTGCTAGTCGATTGGCAGGGGCCTACGAGCAGTACTTC.

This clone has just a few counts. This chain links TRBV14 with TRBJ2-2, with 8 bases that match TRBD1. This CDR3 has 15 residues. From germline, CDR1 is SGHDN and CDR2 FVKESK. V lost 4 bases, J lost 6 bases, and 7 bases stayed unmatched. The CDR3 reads CASSRGQGLAGELFF. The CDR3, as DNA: TGTGCCAGCAGCCGCGGACAGGGTCTTGCCGGGGAGCTGTTTTTT.

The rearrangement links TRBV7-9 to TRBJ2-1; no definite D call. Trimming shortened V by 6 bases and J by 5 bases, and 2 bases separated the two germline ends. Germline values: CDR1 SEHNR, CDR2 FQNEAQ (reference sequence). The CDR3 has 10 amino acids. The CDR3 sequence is CASSDNEQFF. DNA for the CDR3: TGTGCCAGCAGTGACAATGAGCAGTTCTTC.

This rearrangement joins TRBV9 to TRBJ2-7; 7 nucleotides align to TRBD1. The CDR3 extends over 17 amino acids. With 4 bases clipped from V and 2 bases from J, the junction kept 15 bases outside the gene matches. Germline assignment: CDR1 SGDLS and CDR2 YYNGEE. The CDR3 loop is CASSPQGQPHSTYEQYF. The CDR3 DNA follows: TGTGCCAGCAGCCCTCAGGGACAGCCGCACTCAACCTACGAGCAGTACTTC.

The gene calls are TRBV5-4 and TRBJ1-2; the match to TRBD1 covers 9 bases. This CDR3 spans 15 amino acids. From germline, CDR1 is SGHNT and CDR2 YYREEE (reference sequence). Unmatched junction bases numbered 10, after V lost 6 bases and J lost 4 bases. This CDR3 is CASTPTGGSAYGYTF. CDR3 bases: TGTGCCAGCACCCCGACAGGGGGGTCGGCCTATGGCTACACCTTC.

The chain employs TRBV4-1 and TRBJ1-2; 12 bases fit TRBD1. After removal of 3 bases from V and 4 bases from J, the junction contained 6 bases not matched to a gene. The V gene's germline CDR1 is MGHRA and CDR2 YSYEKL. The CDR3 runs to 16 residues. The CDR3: CASSHPRDRGPYGYTF. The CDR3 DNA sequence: TGCGCCAGCAGCCACCCCCGGGACAGGGGGCCCTATGGCTACACCTTC.

CDR3 protein: CASSPSAAGRDGYTF. For the CDR3, the DNA is TGTGCCAGCAGCCCCTCGGCGGCAGGGAGAGATGGCTACACCTTC. The J gene is TRBJ1-2, the V gene TRBV7-2; tentatively, D is TRBD1 (5 bases). Germline values: CDR1 SGHTA, CDR2 FQGNSA. Trimming left V 5 bases short and J 6 bases short, with 19 bases between. CDR3 size: 15 residues.

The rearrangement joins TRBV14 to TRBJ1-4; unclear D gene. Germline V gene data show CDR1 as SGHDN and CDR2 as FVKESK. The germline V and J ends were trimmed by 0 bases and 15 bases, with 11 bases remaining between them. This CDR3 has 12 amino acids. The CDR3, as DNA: TGTGCCAGCAGCCAAGAGGGAGCTATAATGTTTTTT. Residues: CASSQEGAIMFF.

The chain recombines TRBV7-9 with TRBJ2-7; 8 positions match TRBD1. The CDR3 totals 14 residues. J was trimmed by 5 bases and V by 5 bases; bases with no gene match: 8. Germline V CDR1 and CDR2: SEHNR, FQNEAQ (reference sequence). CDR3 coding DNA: TGTGCCAGCAGCCTCATGACAGGGGCCCACGAGCAGTACTTC. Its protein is CASSLMTGAHEQYF. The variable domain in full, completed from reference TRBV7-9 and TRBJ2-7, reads DTGVSQNPRHKITKRGQNVTFRCDPISEHNRLYWYRQTLGQGPEFLTYFQNEAQLEKSRLLSDRFSAERPKGSFSTLEIQRTEQGDSAMYLCASSLMTGAHEQYFGPGTRLTVT.

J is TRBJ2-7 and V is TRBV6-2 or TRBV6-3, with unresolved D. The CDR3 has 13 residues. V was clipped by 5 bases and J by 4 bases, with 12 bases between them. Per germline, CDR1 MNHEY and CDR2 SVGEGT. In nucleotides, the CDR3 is TGTGCCAGCAGTCTTTGGACGGCATACGAGCAGTACTTC. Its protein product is CASSLWTAYEQYF.

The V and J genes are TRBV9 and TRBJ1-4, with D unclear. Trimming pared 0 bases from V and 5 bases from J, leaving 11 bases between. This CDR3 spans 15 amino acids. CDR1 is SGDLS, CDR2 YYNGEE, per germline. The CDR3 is CASSVEGSLNEKLFF. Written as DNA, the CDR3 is TGTGCCAGCAGCGTAGAGGGATCCCTGAATGAAAAACTGTTTTTT.

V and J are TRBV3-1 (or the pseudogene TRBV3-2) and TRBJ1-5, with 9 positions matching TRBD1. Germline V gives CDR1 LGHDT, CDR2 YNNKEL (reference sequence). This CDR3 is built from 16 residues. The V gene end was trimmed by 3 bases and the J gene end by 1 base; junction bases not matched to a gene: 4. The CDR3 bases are TGTGCCAGCAGCCAGTCCGACAGGGGGAGCAATCAGCCCCAGCATTTT. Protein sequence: CASSQSDRGSNQPQHF.

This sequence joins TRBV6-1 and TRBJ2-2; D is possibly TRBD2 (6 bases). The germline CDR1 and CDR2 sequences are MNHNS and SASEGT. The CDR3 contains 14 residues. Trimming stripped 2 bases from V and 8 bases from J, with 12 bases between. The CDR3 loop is CASSETGESGELFF. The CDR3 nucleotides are TGTGCCAGCAGTGAAACGGGAGAATCGGGGGAGCTGTTTTTT.